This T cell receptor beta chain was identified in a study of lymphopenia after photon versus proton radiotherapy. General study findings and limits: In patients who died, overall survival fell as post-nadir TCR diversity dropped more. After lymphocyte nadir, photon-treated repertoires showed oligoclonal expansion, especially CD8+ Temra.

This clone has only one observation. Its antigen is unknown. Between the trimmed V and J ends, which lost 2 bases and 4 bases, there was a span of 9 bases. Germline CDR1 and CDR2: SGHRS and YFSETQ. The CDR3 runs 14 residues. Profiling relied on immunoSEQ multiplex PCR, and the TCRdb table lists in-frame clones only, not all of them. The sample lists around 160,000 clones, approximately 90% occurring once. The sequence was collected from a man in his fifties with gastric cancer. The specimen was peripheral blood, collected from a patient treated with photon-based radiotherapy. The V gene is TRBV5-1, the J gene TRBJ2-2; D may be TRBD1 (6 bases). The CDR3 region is CASSLQGSTGELFF. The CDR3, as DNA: TGCGCCAGCAGCTTACAGGGAAGCACCGGGGAGCTGTTTTTT.